This TCR beta chain is drawn from a study of cytomegalovirus exposure and HLA in healthy donors. Across the study: Approximately 80 million unique TCRs, all from HLA-typed donors, were included in an early release of the data. Study results and caveats: Solely CMV serostatus was available to characterize immune exposure.

The CDR3 contains 17 residues. In germline, CDR1 is SGHAT, CDR2 FQNNGV. V shed 3 bases and J 2 bases; nucleotides not matched to a gene: 6. A word on this clone: Its antigen remains unknown.

This PCR relied on a set of 60 Vbeta primers and 13 Jbeta primers. Some clones are missing from TCRdb's copy, which holds only in-frame ones; the method was immunoSEQ multiplex PCR. The sample has about 180,000 clones, around 80% seen once; the top ten hold more than 1.4%. The rearrangement uses TRBV11-2 and TRBJ2-1, with 11 bases aligning to TRBD2. The sequencing input was PBMCs. This sequence originates from a man younger than 30 in good health and CMV-seronegative. CDR3 DNA: TGTGCCAGCAGCTTTAGACTAGCGGGGCAAGCCTACAATGAGCAGTTCTTC. Translating it yields CASSFRLAGQAYNEQFF.